These T cell receptor beta chains were read from a single sample in a study of shared clonotypes between healthy human individuals. Produced via immunoSEQ multiplex PCR; TCRdb's table is partial and in-frame only. The table has 200,000 to 250,000 clones, 50% to 75% seen once. Sequencing was performed on memory CD4+ T cells sorted from blood. The receptor set was obtained from a man aged 30 to 39 in good health. Both conserved end residues are part of each CDR3. The D gene is left open where the match is weak. The size of a clone is reported for some rows only, either as once, few or many, or as a class for expanded clones.

j_call d_call clone_size v_call cdr3_nt cdr3_aa
TRBJ1-1 TRBD1 few TRBV28 TGTGCCAGCAGGGGGGACAGAATCGAAGCTTTCTTT CASRGDRIEAFF
TRBJ2-5 . . TRBV9 TGTGCCAGCAGTTCGGCCAGCCAAGAGACCCAGTACTTC CASSSASQETQYF
TRBJ2-7 . once TRBV7-2 TGTGCCAGCAGCTTAAACGGGTACGAGCAGTACTTC CASSLNGYEQYF
TRBJ2-7 . . TRBV11-2 TGTGCCAGCAGCTTAAATGACAACTACGAGCAGTACTTC CASSLNDNYEQYF
TRBJ2-7 . . TRBV11-2 TGTGCCAGCTCCAGGCAGGCACCACGAAGACACGAGCAGTACTTC CASSRQAPRRHEQYF
TRBJ2-3 . . TRBV28 TGTGCCAGCAGTTTGGGCCTCTTCACAGATACGCAGTATTTT CASSLGLFTDTQYF
TRBJ2-3 . . TRBV27 TGTGCCAGCAGTTTTTCCCTGCAGGGCACAGATACGCAGTATTTT CASSFSLQGTDTQYF
TRBJ1-2 . . TRBV29-1 TGCGCGACCGATTTGGGTTCTAACTATGGCTACACCTTC CATDLGSNYGYTF
TRBJ2-1 . . TRBV2 TGTGCCAGCAGTGAATCGCTAGTCCTCCCGAGCTCCTACAATGAGCAGTTCTTC CASSESLVLPSSYNEQFF
TRBJ1-1 . . TRBV2 TGTGCCAGCCAGCTGAACACTGAAGCTTTCTTT CASQLNTEAFF
TRBJ2-5 TRBD1 . TRBV7-9 TGTGCCAGCAGCTTCGCTCCGGGACAGGGGGGAGAGACCCAGTACTTC CASSFAPGQGGETQYF
TRBJ2-3 . . TRBV30 TGTGCCTGGAACGGGGGCGGGAAAGATACGCAGTATTTT CAWNGGGKDTQYF
TRBJ2-5 . . TRBV7-8 TGTGCCAGCATTAGTCGGTACCAAGAGACCCAGTACTTC CASISRYQETQYF
TRBJ2-1 . once TRBV7-9 TGTGCCAGCAGCTTAACTAGCTACAATGAGCAGTTCTTC CASSLTSYNEQFF
TRBJ1-4 TRBD1 . TRBV6-5 TGTGCCAGCAGTGAGACAGGGGATGAAAAACTGTTTTTT CASSETGDEKLFF
TRBJ2-1 . . TRBV28 TGTGCCAGCAGTCAAACCGGGAAGCAGTTCTTC CASSQTGKQFF